This T cell receptor beta chain was profiled in a study of blood T cell repertoires in COVID-19. Study information: Acute and convalescent COVID-19 samples came from the United States, Italy and Spain.

The CDR3 has 17 residues. The germline V gene encodes CDR1 SNHLY and CDR2 FYNNEI. The junction had 11 bases not matched to a gene; V was cut back by 6 bases and J by 2 bases. In the authors' workflow: Reference gene primer amplification in the assay estimated nucleated cell counts. Using immunoSEQ multiplex PCR, the repertoire was profiled, and TCRdb retains in-frame clones only, with some absent. The V and J calls and the clone size are those of that table, but D and trimming were determined from the DNA. Found here are 55,000 to 70,000 clones, about nine tenths of them singletons; the top ten hold approximately 11%.

This sequence joins TRBV2 and TRBJ2-1, with 9 bases aligning to TRBD1. This clonotype originated in a woman aged 18-35 years with acute or convalescent COVID-19. The specimen was peripheral blood. This CDR3 is CASRGPGTGTTYNEQFF. The DNA for the CDR3 is TGTGCCAGCAGGGGCCCCGGGACAGGGACCACCTACAATGAGCAGTTCTTC.